This T cell receptor beta chain was found in a study of Graves' ophthalmopathy and Graves' hyperthyroidism. Each diagnosis was determined on the basis of clinical symptoms, serum thyroxine, TRAb, thyroid ultrasound and orbital computed tomography. Amplified TCR beta CDR3 regions were obtained using RNA transcripts as template. First-round RT-PCR used HTBI primers; second-round multiplex PCR followed. TCRdb re-analysed the multiplex PCR reads in MiXCR, keeping a single row per CDR3 protein. The top ten hold 44% of the sample, which has hundreds of thousands of distinct CDR3 sequences, 40% seen once. This CDR3 comprises 13 residues. Trimming left V 3 bases short and J 6 bases short, with 12 bases between. CDR1 and CDR2 from the germline V gene are SQVTM and ANQGSEA.

The J gene is TRBJ1-3, the V gene TRBV29-1; weak D call: TRBD1 (6 bases). Specimen: peripheral blood. The TCR originated in an adult man with Graves' ophthalmopathy. The DNA of the CDR3 is TGCAGCGTTGAGGTGAGGGGGGTAAACACCATATATTTT. Translated: CSVEVRGVNTIYF.